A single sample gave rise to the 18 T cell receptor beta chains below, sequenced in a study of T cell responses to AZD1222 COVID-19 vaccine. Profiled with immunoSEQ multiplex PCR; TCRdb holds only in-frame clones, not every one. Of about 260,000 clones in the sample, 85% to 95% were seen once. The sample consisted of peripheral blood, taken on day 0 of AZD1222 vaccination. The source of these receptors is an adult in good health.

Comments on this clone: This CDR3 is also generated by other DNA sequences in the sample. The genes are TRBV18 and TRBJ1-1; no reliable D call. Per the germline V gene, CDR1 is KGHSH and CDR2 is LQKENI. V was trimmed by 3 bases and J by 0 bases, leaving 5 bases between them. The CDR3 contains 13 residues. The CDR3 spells CASSPTVNTEAFF. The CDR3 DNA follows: TGTGCCAGCTCACCGACGGTGAACACTGAAGCTTTCTTT.

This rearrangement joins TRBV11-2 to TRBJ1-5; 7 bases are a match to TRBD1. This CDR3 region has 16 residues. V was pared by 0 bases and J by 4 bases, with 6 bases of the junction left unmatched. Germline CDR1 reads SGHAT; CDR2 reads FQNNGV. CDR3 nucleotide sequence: TGTGCCAGCAGCTTAGATCCGACAGGGCGAAATCAGCCCCAGCATTTT. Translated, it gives CASSLDPTGRNQPQHF.

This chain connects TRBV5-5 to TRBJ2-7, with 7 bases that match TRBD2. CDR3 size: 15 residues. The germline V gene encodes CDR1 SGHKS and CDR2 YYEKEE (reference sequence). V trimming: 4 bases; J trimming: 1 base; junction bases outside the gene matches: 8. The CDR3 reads CASSPGRGRSYEQYF. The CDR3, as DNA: TGTGCCAGCAGCCCGGGGCGGGGGAGGTCCTACGAGCAGTACTTC.

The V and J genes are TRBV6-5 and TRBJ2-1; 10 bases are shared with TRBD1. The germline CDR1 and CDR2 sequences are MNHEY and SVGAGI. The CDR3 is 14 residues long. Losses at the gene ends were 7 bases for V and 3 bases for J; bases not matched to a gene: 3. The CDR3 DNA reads TGTGCCAGCACCTGGGACAGGGGCTACAATGAGCAGTTCTTC. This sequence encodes CASTWDRGYNEQFF.

Written as DNA, the CDR3 is TGTGCCAGCAGCCCCATGACAGCTACTGGAAACACCATATATTTT. Amino acids: CASSPMTATGNTIYF. The chain is built from TRBV3-1 (or the pseudogene TRBV3-2) and TRBJ1-3; D perhaps matches TRBD1 (5 bases). The CDR3 loop spans 15 amino acids. With 4 bases removed from V and 2 bases from J, the gap between germline ends came to 12 bases. The germline CDR1 and CDR2 sequences are LGHDT and YNNKEL (reference sequence).

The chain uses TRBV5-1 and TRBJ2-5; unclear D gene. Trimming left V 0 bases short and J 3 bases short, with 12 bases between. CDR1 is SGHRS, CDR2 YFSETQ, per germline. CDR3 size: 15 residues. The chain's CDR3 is CASSLVPAVKETQYF. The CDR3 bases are TGCGCCAGCAGCTTGGTCCCCGCGGTTAAAGAGACCCAGTACTTC.

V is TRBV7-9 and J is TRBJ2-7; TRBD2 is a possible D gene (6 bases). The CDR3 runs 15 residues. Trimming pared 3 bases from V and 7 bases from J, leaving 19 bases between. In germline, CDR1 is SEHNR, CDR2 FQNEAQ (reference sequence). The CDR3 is CASSLASPGVDEQYF. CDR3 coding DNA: TGTGCCAGCAGCTTGGCTTCCCCGGGAGTTGATGAGCAGTACTTC.

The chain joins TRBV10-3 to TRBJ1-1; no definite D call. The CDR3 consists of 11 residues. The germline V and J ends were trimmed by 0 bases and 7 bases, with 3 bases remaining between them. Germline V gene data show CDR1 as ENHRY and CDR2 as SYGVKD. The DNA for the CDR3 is TGTGCCATCAGTGAGTCAGGTGAAGCTTTCTTT. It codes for CAISESGEAFF.

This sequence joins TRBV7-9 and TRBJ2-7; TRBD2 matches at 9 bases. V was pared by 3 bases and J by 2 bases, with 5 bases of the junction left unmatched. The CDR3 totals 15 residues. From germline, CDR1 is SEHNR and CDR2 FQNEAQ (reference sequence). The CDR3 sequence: CASSFERGATYEQYF. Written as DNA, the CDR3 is TGTGCCAGCAGCTTCGAGCGGGGGGCGACCTACGAGCAGTACTTC.

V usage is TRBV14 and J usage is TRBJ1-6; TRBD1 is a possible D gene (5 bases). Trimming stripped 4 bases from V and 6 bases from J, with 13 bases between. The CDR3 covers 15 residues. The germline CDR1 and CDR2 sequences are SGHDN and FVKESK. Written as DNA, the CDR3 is TGTGCCAGCAGCCTGGGCGGGGCGTCTAATTCACCCCTCCACTTT. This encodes CASSLGGASNSPLHF.

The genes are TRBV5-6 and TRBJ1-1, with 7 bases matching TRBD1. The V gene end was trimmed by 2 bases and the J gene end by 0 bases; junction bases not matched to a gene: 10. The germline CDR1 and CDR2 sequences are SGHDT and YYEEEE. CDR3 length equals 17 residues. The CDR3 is CASSFSTGDTLNTEAFF. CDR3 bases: TGTGCCAGCAGCTTTTCCACAGGGGACACCTTGAACACTGAAGCTTTCTTT.

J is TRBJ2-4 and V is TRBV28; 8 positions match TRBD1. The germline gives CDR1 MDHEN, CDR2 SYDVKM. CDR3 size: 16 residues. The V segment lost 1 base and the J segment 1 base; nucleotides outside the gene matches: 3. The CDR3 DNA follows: TGTGCCAGCAGTTTATACAGGGGGGTCGCCAAAAACATTCAGTACTTC. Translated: CASSLYRGVAKNIQYF.

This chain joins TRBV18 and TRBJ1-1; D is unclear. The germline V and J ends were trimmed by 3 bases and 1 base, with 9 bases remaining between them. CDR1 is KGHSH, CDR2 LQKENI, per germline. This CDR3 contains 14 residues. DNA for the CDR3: TGTGCCAGCTCACCTAGGCACGCGAACACTGAAGCTTTCTTT. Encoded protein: CASSPRHANTEAFF.

In DNA, the CDR3 is TGTGCCAGCAGCGGGCAGGGGGACGGGGAGCTGTTTTTT. Protein: CASSGQGDGELFF. The chain combines TRBV2 with TRBJ2-2, with 7 bases lining up with TRBD1. This CDR3 region has 13 residues. The J segment lost 7 bases and the V segment lost 6 bases, leaving 5 bases of the junction unmatched. Germline assignment: CDR1 SNHLY and CDR2 FYNNEI.

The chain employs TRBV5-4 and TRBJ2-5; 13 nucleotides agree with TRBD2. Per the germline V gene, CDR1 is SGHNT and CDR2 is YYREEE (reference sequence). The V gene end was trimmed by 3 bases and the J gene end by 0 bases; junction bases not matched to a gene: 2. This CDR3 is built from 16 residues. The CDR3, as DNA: TGTGCCAGCAGCTGGGGACTAGCGGGAAACCAAGAGACCCAGTACTTC. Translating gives CASSWGLAGNQETQYF.

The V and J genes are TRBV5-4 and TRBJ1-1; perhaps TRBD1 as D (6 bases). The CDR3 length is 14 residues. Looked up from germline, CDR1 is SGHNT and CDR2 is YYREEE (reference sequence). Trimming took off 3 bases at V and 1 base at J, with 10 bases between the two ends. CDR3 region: CASSSDRSNTEAFF. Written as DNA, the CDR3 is TGTGCCAGCAGCTCTGACAGGTCGAACACTGAAGCTTTCTTT.

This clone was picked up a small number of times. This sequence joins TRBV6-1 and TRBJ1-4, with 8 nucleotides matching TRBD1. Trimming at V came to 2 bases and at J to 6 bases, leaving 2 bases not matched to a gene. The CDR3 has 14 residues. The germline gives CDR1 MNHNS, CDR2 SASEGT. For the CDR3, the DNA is TGTGCCAGCAGTGAAACAGGGGGGCATGAAAAACTGTTTTTT. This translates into CASSETGGHEKLFF.

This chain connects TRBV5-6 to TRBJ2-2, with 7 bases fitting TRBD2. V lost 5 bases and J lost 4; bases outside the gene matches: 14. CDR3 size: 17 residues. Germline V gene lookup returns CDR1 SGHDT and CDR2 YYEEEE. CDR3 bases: TGTGCCAGCAGTCGGATATCGGCTAGCGGCTTCACCGGGGAGCTGTTTTTT. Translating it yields CASSRISASGFTGELFF. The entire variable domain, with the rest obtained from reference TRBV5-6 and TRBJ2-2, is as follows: DAGVTQSPTHLIKTRGQQVTLRCSPKSGHDTVSWYQQALGQGPQFIFQYYEEEERQRGNFPDRFSGHQFPNYSSELNVNALLLGDSALYLCASSRISASGFTGELFFGEGSRLTVL.